These 4 T cell receptor beta chains were all obtained from the same sample, sequenced in a study of blood T cell repertoires in COVID-19. Sequencing used immunoSEQ multiplex PCR; TCRdb keeps in-frame clones, though not all of them. This table holds approximately 100,000 clones, around 89% found once. The specimen sequenced was peripheral blood. The receptors stem from a woman older than 75 with acute or convalescent COVID-19.

The chain links TRBV6-5 to TRBJ2-2; TRBD1 might be the D (5 bases). The CDR3 loop spans 15 amino acids. Trimming left V 7 bases short and J 2 bases short, with 14 bases between. Germline V gene lookup returns CDR1 MNHEY and CDR2 SVGAGI. DNA for the CDR3: TGTGCCAGCATTTGGGGCTCCTTAAACACCGGGGAGCTGTTTTTT. Protein: CASIWGSLNTGELFF.

The chain combines TRBV5-1 with TRBJ2-7, with 9 bases lining up with TRBD1. Trimming took 3 bases from V and 2 from J; bases not matched to a gene: 3. CDR1 and CDR2 from the germline V gene are SGHRS and YFSETQ. This CDR3 spans 14 amino acids. The CDR3 region is CASSSGQGTYEQYF. The DNA for the CDR3 is TGCGCCAGCAGCTCGGGACAGGGAACCTACGAGCAGTACTTC.

As DNA, the CDR3 is TGTGCCAGTAGTTACGGACAGGGTGGTGAGACCCAGTACTTC. Its translation: CASSYGQGGETQYF. The chain uses TRBV19 and TRBJ2-5; TRBD1 matches at 8 bases. Per the germline V gene, CDR1 is LNHDA and CDR2 is SQIVND (reference sequence). V dropped 5 bases and J dropped 5; count of bases not matched to a gene: 7. CDR3 length: 14 amino acids.

J is TRBJ2-3 and V is TRBV5-1, with TRBD2 matching 9 bases. The CDR3 extends over 20 amino acids. Per the germline V gene, CDR1 is SGHRS and CDR2 is YFSETQ. V shed 4 bases, J shed 4 bases, and the junction held 22 bases outside the gene matches. CDR3 loop: CASSQSGTSSGLSSADTQYF. The CDR3 DNA reads TGCGCCAGCAGCCAGAGTGGGACTAGCAGCGGCCTTTCAAGCGCAGATACGCAGTATTTT.